This T cell receptor beta chain is drawn from a study of OX40 agonist ivuxolimab in advanced cancers. Whole-study context: Intravenous ivuxolimab at 0.01 to 10 mg/kg was given to patients every 2 weeks. Therapy given before enrollment (anti-PD-1, anti-PD-L1 or anti-CTLA-4) was allowed, and roughly 42% had some. Broader study findings: Undetermined was the antigen specificity of the expanded peripheral T cells.

Sequencing used immunoSEQ multiplex PCR; TCRdb keeps in-frame clones, though not all of them. Of under 85,000 clones listed, more than 80% are singletons. As concerns this clone: What it binds is not known.

The sample in question was CD4+ or CD8+ T cells sorted from blood, obtained in a trial of the OX40 agonist ivuxolimab. The receptor's source is an adult with an advanced solid tumor such as melanoma, head and neck, liver or kidney cancer.

The CDR3 sequence: CASSLGVGSGNTIYF. CDR3 bases: TGTGCCAGCAGCTTAGGTGTTGGTTCTGGAAACACCATATATTTT. The V gene is TRBV7-2, the J gene TRBJ1-3; no firm D call. This CDR3 spans 15 amino acids. V was cut by 1 base and J by 1 base, with 8 bases left in between. CDR1 SGHTA and CDR2 FQGNSA come from the germline V gene.